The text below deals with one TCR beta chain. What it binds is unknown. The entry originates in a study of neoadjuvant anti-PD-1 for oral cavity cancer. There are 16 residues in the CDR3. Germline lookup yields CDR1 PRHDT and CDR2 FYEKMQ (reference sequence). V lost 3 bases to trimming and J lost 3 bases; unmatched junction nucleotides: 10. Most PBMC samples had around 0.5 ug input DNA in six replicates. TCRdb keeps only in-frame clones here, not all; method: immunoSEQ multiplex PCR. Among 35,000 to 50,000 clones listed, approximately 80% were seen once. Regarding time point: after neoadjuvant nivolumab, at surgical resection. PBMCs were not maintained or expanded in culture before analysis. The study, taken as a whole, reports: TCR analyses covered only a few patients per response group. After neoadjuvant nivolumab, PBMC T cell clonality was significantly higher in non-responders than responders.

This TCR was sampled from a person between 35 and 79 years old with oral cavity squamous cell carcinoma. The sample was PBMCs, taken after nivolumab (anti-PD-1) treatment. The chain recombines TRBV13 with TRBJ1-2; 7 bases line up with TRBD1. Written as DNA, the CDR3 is TGTGCCAGCAGCTTCGGGACAGCCCCGAGTTACTATGGCTACACCTTC. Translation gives CASSFGTAPSYYGYTF.